Listed here are 12 T cell receptor beta chains from one sample, sequenced in a study of glioma-infiltrating T cells. Amplification of TCR alpha and beta CDR3 regions from RNA used iRepertoire nested multiplex PCR. One entry per CDR3 protein, called by TCRdb with MiXCR from the multiplex PCR reads. The sample comprises under 200,000 distinct CDR3 sequences, roughly two fifths of which are singletons, and 5.2% rests with the top ten. The sequenced sample consisted of glioma tissue, nonneoplastic brain tissue, or PBMCs (not recorded which). These TCRs come from a human donor with low-grade glioma or glioblastoma, undergoing nonglioma brain surgery, or in good health (not recorded which).

Only a few counts were recorded for this clonotype. V and J are TRBV29-1 and TRBJ2-7; possible D gene TRBD1, 6 bases. The CDR3 sequence is 15 residues long. In germline, CDR1 is SQVTM, CDR2 ANQGSEA. The ends were cut back, 1 base at V and 2 bases at J, with 15 bases in the middle. CDR3 sequence (DNA): TGCAGCGTTGAAGGGGCAATCGGGACACCCTACGAGCAGTACTTC. This translates into CSVEGAIGTPYEQYF.

Comment on this clonotype: A read error may account for a junction end that differs from germline. V is TRBV2 and J is TRBJ2-1, with D unresolved. The germline gives CDR1 SNHLY, CDR2 FYNNEI. The CDR3 is 15 amino acids. The chain's CDR3 is CASSSPGFGRNEKFF. CDR3 DNA sequence: TGTGCCAGCAGTAGTCCAGGATTTGGAAGGAATGAGAAGTTCTTC.

This clonotype appeared a single time. A much larger clonotype is one base distant, so this may be a read error. The chain carries TRBV18 and TRBJ2-7, with 7 bases matching TRBD2. The CDR3 covers 15 residues. The V gene's germline CDR1 is KGHSH and CDR2 LQKENI. In DNA, the CDR3 is TGTGCCAGCTCACCTGAAGGACTAGTTGCCTACGAGCTGTACTTC. This codes for CASSPEGLVAYELYF.

This clonotype has at least ten counts. The chain recombines TRBV27 with TRBJ2-5; D possibly uses TRBD1 or TRBD2 (5 bases each). The CDR3 length is 14 residues. Trimming left V 0 bases short and J 2 bases short, with 7 bases between. Germline CDR1 is MNHEY and CDR2 is SMNVEV (reference sequence). CDR3 nucleotides: TGTGCCAGCAGTTTATCTTGGGGGCAAGAGACCCAGTACTTC. Encoded protein: CASSLSWGQETQYF.

This clonotype was seen at least ten times. V gene TRBV20-1 combines with J gene TRBJ1-1; TRBD1 aligns across 8 bases. Germline loops: CDR1 DFQATT, CDR2 SNEGSKA (reference sequence). V was clipped by 3 bases and J by 3 bases; unmatched bases: 6. The CDR3 sequence is 14 residues long. The DNA for the CDR3 is TGCAGTGCTAGGGACAGGGTCTGGGACACTGAAGCTTTCTTT. It yields the protein CSARDRVWDTEAFF.

Comment on this clonotype: At one boundary the junction diverges from the germline segment, which might be a read error. This chain links TRBV28 with TRBJ1-3; D perhaps matches TRBD1 (6 bases). CDR1 MDHEN and CDR2 SYDVKM come from the germline V gene. The CDR3 loop spans 14 amino acids. For the CDR3, the DNA is TGTGCCATTAACAGGGATCCCTCTGTAAACACCATATATTTT. Translating gives CAINRDPSVNTIYF.

Remarks on this clonotype: As the CDR3 is not closed by the conserved phenylalanine or tryptophan, this likely results from a read error. This chain joins TRBV28 and TRBJ1-1, with D possibly being TRBD1 (5 bases). CDR1 MDHEN and CDR2 SYDVKM come from the germline V gene. CDR3 length: 14 residues. Between the trimmed V and J ends, which lost 2 bases and 4 bases, there was a span of 11 bases. CDR3 region: CASSLAQGGTEAFI. For the CDR3, the DNA is TGTGCCAGCAGTTTAGCCCAGGGTGGCACTGAAGCTTTCATT.

This clonotype was picked up many times. The genes are TRBV27 and TRBJ2-2, with TRBD2 matching over 7 bases. Germline V CDR1 and CDR2: MNHEY, SMNVEV (reference sequence). The V and J ends lost 2 bases and 7 bases, in that order; junction bases with no gene match: 4. This CDR3 has 14 amino acids. The CDR3, as DNA: TGTGCCAGCAGTTTAGGGGGGGAAGGCGGGGAGCTGTTTTTT. The encoded protein is CASSLGGEGGELFF.

In the case of this clonotype: This may be a read error: a much more frequent sequence differs by one nucleotide. This chain uses TRBV5-1 with TRBJ2-7; the D is unclear. Germline lookup yields CDR1 SGHRS and CDR2 YFSETQ. The CDR3 is made up of 11 amino acids. CDR3 protein: CASSTSYEQNF. CDR3 nucleotide sequence: TGCGCCAGCAGCACTTCCTACGAGCAGAACTTC.

Many counts were recorded for this clonotype. The chain uses TRBV28 and TRBJ2-7; D unclear. Trimming stripped 6 bases from V and 5 bases from J, with 17 bases between. The CDR3 has 14 residues. CDR1 is MDHEN, CDR2 SYDVKM, per germline. This CDR3 reads CASSSAVVSHEQYF. The CDR3 coding sequence is TGTGCCAGCAGCTCTGCTGTGGTCAGCCACGAGCAGTACTTC. Full variable domain (missing parts from reference TRBV28 and TRBJ2-7): DVKVTQSSRYLVKRTGEKVFLECVQDMDHENMFWYRQDPGLGLRLIYFSYDVKMKEKGDIPEGYSVSREKKERFSLILESASTNQTSMYLCASSSAVVSHEQYFGPGTRLTVT.

A remark on this clonotype: A much larger clone is a single base away; this may be a read error. The rearrangement uses TRBV18 and TRBJ1-1; D not certain. The ends were cut back, 6 bases at V and 3 bases at J, with 14 bases in the middle. Germline V lookup: CDR1 KGHSH, CDR2 LQKENI. CDR3 length: 14 residues. CDR3 DNA sequence: TGTGCCAGCTCCAAGATAAGCGGGGACACTGAAGCTTTCTTT. Translating it yields CASSKISGDTEAFF.

The table lists this clonotype with many counts. The chain employs TRBV6-2 or TRBV6-3 and TRBJ2-1; D may be TRBD2 (6 bases). CDR1 and CDR2 (germline): MNHEY, SVGEGT. The CDR3 sequence is 14 residues long. The ends were cut back, 2 bases at V and 3 bases at J, with 8 bases in the middle. The CDR3: CASSYGTFYNEQFF. The CDR3 coding sequence is TGTGCCAGCAGTTACGGGACTTTCTACAATGAGCAGTTCTTC.